What follows describes a single T cell receptor (beta chain). Antigen specificity is unknown. Germline trimming cut 3 bases from V and 3 bases from J; bases unmatched to any gene: 3. The CDR3 has 14 amino acids. The sample is drawn from a study of blood T cells in healthy people across ages. Alongside a J-beta primer mix, a sample-barcoded 5' primer served in a second PCR lasting about 7 to 12 cycles. A tag from a template-switch adaptor with 12 random nucleotides marked each cDNA molecule. One entry per CDR3 protein, called by TCRdb with MiXCR from the 5' RACE reads. This table has about a million distinct CDR3 sequences, 51% appearing once. Study-wide results and limits: Per million T cells, TCR beta diversity dropped about linearly as age rose.

The rearrangement joins TRBV12-3 or TRBV12-4 to TRBJ1-1, with 8 bases fitting TRBD1. The TCR comes from a woman in her fifties or sixties in good health. Sequencing input: blood. The CDR3: CASSLAGGYTEAFF. CDR3 DNA: TGTGCCAGCAGTTTGGCAGGGGGCTACACTGAAGCTTTCTTT.